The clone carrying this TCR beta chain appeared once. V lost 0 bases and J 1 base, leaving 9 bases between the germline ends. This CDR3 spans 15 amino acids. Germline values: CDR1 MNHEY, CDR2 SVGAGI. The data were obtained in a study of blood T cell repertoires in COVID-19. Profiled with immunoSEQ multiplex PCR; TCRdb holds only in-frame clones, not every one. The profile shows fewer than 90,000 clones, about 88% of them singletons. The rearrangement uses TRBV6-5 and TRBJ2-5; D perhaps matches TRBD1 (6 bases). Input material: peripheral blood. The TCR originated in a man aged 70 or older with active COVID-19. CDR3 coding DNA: TGTGCCAGCAGTTACTCGGGGGCCCCCCAAGAGACCCAGTACTTC. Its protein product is CASSYSGAPQETQYF.